One sample yielded the 29 T cell receptor beta chains listed below, sequenced in a study of T cell clones after liver transplantation. The data were produced by immunoSEQ multiplex PCR, yet TCRdb's version contains in-frame clones alone and is incomplete. The sample records approximately 50,000 clones, about 67% being singletons. Sequences were derived from CD4+ T cells from blood, sampled approximately 54 months after liver transplant. These receptors were obtained from a human patient who received a liver transplant. Some T cells may be the graft donor's.

V is TRBV28 and J is TRBJ1-1, with D possibly matching TRBD1 (6 bases). CDR3 length: 12 residues. V lost 6 bases and J lost 10, with 15 bases in between. CDR1 is MDHEN, CDR2 SYDVKM, per germline. The CDR3 loop reads CASRLQGLGAFF. DNA for the CDR3: TGTGCCAGCAGGCTACAGGGTCTTGGAGCTTTCTTT.

The table lists this clone with a few counts. This chain joins TRBV19 and TRBJ1-1; D is uncertain. The CDR3 is 14 amino acids. Deletions cut 7 bases from V and 11 bases from J, with 23 bases between. Germline V gene sequence: CDR1 LNHDA, CDR2 SQIVND (reference sequence). The CDR3 DNA reads as TGTGCCAGTACCAACGGACGGGAAACGAGCTTGGCTTTCTTT. Residues: CASTNGRETSLAFF.

The V call is TRBV7-2, the J call TRBJ1-2, with TRBD1 as a possible D gene (5 bases). Trimming cost V 0 bases and J 4 bases, with 18 bases left between them. The germline V gene has CDR1 SGHTA and CDR2 FQGNSA. The CDR3 is made up of 17 amino acids. The CDR3 nucleotides are TGTGCCAGCAGCTTAGCGGTGAGACAGAGCGCTGTCTATGGCTACACCTTC. Protein product: CASSLAVRQSAVYGYTF.

This clone was counted a single time. The CDR3 sequence: CASSQELAGGHEQYF. CDR3 coding DNA: TGTGCCAGCAGCCAAGAATTAGCGGGGGGGCACGAGCAGTACTTC. The chain joins TRBV14 to TRBJ2-7, with 11 positions matching TRBD2. The CDR3 covers 15 residues. Germline loops: CDR1 SGHDN, CDR2 FVKESK. With 0 bases clipped from V and 5 bases from J, the junction kept 3 bases outside the gene matches.

This chain uses TRBV10-2 with TRBJ1-5; D gene unclear. V lost 8 bases and J 3 bases, leaving 14 bases between the germline ends. This CDR3 contains 14 residues. Per the germline V gene, CDR1 is WSHSY and CDR2 is SAAADI. Written as DNA, the CDR3 is TGCGCCAGCCCCCCGGACGGAGACAATCAGCCCCAGCATTTT. Translating gives CASPPDGDNQPQHF.

CDR3 in DNA: TGTGCCAGCAGGCCCCTCAGGGCGAGAAACACCATATATTTT. Translating it yields CASRPLRARNTIYF. V and J are TRBV11-2 and TRBJ1-3; weak D call: TRBD1 (5 bases). Trimming stripped 6 bases from V and 5 bases from J, with 14 bases between. Germline V gene lookup returns CDR1 SGHAT and CDR2 FQNNGV. There are 14 residues in the CDR3.

This clone is categorized as medium-sized (0.01 to 0.1%). The chain recombines TRBV29-1 with TRBJ2-2; D remains ambiguous. The CDR3 has 12 amino acids. The V and J ends lost 4 bases and 2 bases respectively, with 5 bases between them. Germline V gene sequence: CDR1 SQVTM, CDR2 ANQGSEA. CDR3 sequence reads: CSVVPNTGELFF. The CDR3 DNA is TGCAGCGTTGTTCCAAACACCGGGGAGCTGTTTTTT.

The J gene is TRBJ1-4, the V gene TRBV5-1; the D is unclear. Germline V lookup: CDR1 SGHRS, CDR2 YFSETQ. This CDR3 has 15 residues. Trimming shortened V by 4 bases and J by 3 bases, and 13 bases separated the two germline ends. CDR3 protein: CASSALGSANEKLFF. The CDR3, as DNA: TGCGCCAGCAGCGCACTAGGGTCGGCTAATGAAAAACTGTTTTTT.

The chain carries TRBV28 and TRBJ1-2; 8 nucleotides align to TRBD1. CDR1 and CDR2 from the germline V gene are MDHEN and SYDVKM. There are 14 residues in the CDR3. After removal of 5 bases from V and 7 bases from J, the junction contained 9 bases not matched to a gene. Written as DNA, the CDR3 is TGTGCCAGCAGTCGGGGACAGGCGGTTCGTGGCTACACCTTC. Translation: CASSRGQAVRGYTF.

The genes are TRBV28 and TRBJ2-7, with TRBD1 matching 7 bases. The CDR3 covers 15 residues. CDR1 and CDR2 (germline): MDHEN, SYDVKM. Unmatched junction bases numbered 12, after V lost 8 bases and J lost 2 bases. The CDR3 region has the DNA TGTGCCAGCGCCAGCGTCTGGACAGGAGCCTACGAGCAGTACTTC. Residues: CASASVWTGAYEQYF.

In nucleotides, the CDR3 is TGTGCCAGCTCACTACTCGAGGCCGGGACAGCGGGCTACGAGCAGTACTTC. This gives the protein CASSLLEAGTAGYEQYF. V usage is TRBV18 and J usage is TRBJ2-7; D is possibly TRBD1 (7 bases). There are 17 residues in the CDR3. Trimming took off 4 bases at V and 3 bases at J, with 22 bases between the two ends. CDR1 is KGHSH, CDR2 LQKENI, per germline.

This clone showed up just once. The chain links TRBV19 to TRBJ2-5; 7 nucleotides match TRBD2. Germline CDR1 and CDR2: LNHDA and SQIVND (reference sequence). The CDR3 is made up of 16 amino acids. V dropped 2 bases and J dropped 5; count of bases not matched to a gene: 11. The CDR3 is CASSIKGGGVLETQYF. The DNA for the CDR3 is TGTGCCAGTAGTATAAAAGGCGGGGGAGTCCTTGAGACCCAGTACTTC.

The gene calls are TRBV19 and TRBJ2-7; no clear D gene. CDR3 length: 17 residues. Trimming pared 2 bases from V and 3 bases from J, leaving 20 bases between. In germline, CDR1 is LNHDA, CDR2 SQIVND (reference sequence). As DNA, the CDR3 is TGTGCCAGTAGTATAAAGTCCCCCGGCCAGATAATCTACGAGCAGTACTTC. Protein: CASSIKSPGQIIYEQYF.

There are many counts of this clone. Other DNA variants within this sample encode the same CDR3. The chain couples TRBV15 to TRBJ2-7, with TRBD2 matching over 11 bases. Per germline, CDR1 LNHNV and CDR2 YYDKDF (reference sequence). This CDR3 is built from 16 residues. The ends lost 2 bases at V and 0 bases at J; junction bases unmatched: 3. Here the CDR3 reads CATSRTSGGFSYEQYF. The CDR3 coding sequence is TGTGCCACCAGCAGAACTAGCGGGGGCTTCTCCTACGAGCAGTACTTC.

Only one count was recorded for this clone. The rearrangement uses TRBV5-5 and TRBJ2-1; perhaps TRBD2 as D (5 bases). V lost 3 bases and J 7 bases, leaving 17 bases between the germline ends. The CDR3 spans 15 residues. CDR1 and CDR2 from the germline V gene are SGHKS and YYEKEE (reference sequence). Written as DNA, the CDR3 is TGTGCCAGCAGCTACCGACCAGGAGGCCAGAATGAGCAGTTCTTC. It encodes CASSYRPGGQNEQFF.

The chain uses TRBV5-1 and TRBJ1-3; D is ambiguous. Per the germline V gene, CDR1 is SGHRS and CDR2 is YFSETQ. The CDR3 length is 15 residues. V dropped 0 bases and J dropped 0 bases, with 7 bases sitting between them. This CDR3 is CASSLAGVSGNTIYF. Here the CDR3 DNA reads TGCGCCAGCAGCTTGGCGGGAGTCTCTGGAAACACCATATATTTT.

V usage is TRBV2 and J usage is TRBJ2-5; 7 bases align to TRBD1. J gave up 4 bases and V 6 bases, and 11 bases lay outside the gene matches. Per germline, CDR1 SNHLY and CDR2 FYNNEI. The CDR3 totals 15 residues. Here the CDR3 DNA reads TGTGCCAGCAGCTACGGACAGGATGGGGTAGAGACCCAGTACTTC. Residues: CASSYGQDGVETQYF. The full variable domain, rest sourced from reference TRBV2 and TRBJ2-5, is EPEVTQTPSHQVTQMGQEVILRCVPISNHLYFYWYRQILGQKVEFLVSFYNNEISEKSEIFDDQFSVERPDGSNFTLKIRSTKLEDSAMYFCASSYGQDGVETQYFGPGTRLLVL.

CDR3 sequence (DNA): TGTGCCAGCACCGCCCTGCACACCATATATTTT. Protein: CASTALHTIYF. The chain carries TRBV28 and TRBJ1-3; no clear D gene. Germline-derived CDR1 and CDR2 are MDHEN and SYDVKM. This CDR3 has 11 residues. With 7 bases removed from V and 8 bases from J, the gap between germline ends came to 9 bases.

This clone was observed a handful of times. This chain connects TRBV5-1 to TRBJ2-2; 9 bases match TRBD1. This CDR3 has 16 amino acids. Germline V gene lookup returns CDR1 SGHRS and CDR2 YFSETQ. With V trimmed by 6 bases and J by 7 bases, 13 bases remained unmatched. In nucleotides, the CDR3 is TGCGCCAGCAAAATTTCAACAGGGGGCGCGGGCGGGGAGCTGTTTTTT. It is translated as CASKISTGGAGGELFF.

V gene TRBV28 combines with J gene TRBJ2-2, with 12 bases lining up with TRBD2. The germline V gene encodes CDR1 MDHEN and CDR2 SYDVKM. The CDR3 loop spans 15 amino acids. V trimming: 6 bases; J trimming: 7 bases; junction bases outside the gene matches: 6. The CDR3 sequence: CASRRLAGAGGELFF. Here the CDR3 DNA reads TGTGCCAGCAGAAGACTAGCGGGGGCTGGCGGGGAGCTGTTTTTT. Based on the CDR3 plus reference TRBV28 and TRBJ2-2, the full variable domain is DVKVTQSSRYLVKRTGEKVFLECVQDMDHENMFWYRQDPGLGLRLIYFSYDVKMKEKGDIPEGYSVSREKKERFSLILESASTNQTSMYLCASRRLAGAGGELFFGEGSRLTVL.

The chain links TRBV11-2 to TRBJ1-3; no reliable D call. The CDR3 spans 13 residues. The germline V and J ends were trimmed by 1 base and 3 bases, with 4 bases remaining between them. The germline gives CDR1 SGHAT, CDR2 FQNNGV. The CDR3: CASSLVYGNTIYF. CDR3 nucleotide sequence: TGTGCCAGCAGCTTAGTCTATGGAAACACCATATATTTT.

The chain recombines TRBV5-1 with TRBJ2-5; perhaps D is TRBD1 or TRBD2 (5 bases each). V gave up 5 bases and J gave up 4 bases, with 12 bases separating them. CDR1 is SGHRS and CDR2 is YFSETQ in the germline V gene. The CDR3 runs to 13 residues. CDR3 bases: TGCGCCAGCAGTAGTCCAGGGAGAGAGACCCAGTACTTC. Protein sequence: CASSSPGRETQYF. The full variable domain, with the rest looked up from reference TRBV5-1 and TRBJ2-5, is KAGVTQTPRYLIKTRGQQVTLSCSPISGHRSVSWYQQTPGQGLQFLFEYFSETQRNKGNFPGRFSGRQFSNSRSEMNVSTLELGDSALYLCASSSPGRETQYFGPGTRLLVL.

This clone occurred once. The sample carries other DNA sequences with the same CDR3. The J gene is TRBJ1-3, the V gene TRBV6-1; unclear D gene. This CDR3 contains 13 residues. V was pared by 4 bases and J by 0 bases, with 4 bases between. Germline V gives CDR1 MNHNS, CDR2 SASEGT. The CDR3 DNA follows: TGTGCCAGCAGTGTAAGCTCTGGAAACACCATATATTTT. Translating gives CASSVSSGNTIYF.

The CDR3 DNA reads TGTGCCAGCAGCGCTAAAGAAGGGATCTGGGGAAACACCATATATTTT. It is translated as CASSAKEGIWGNTIYF. The rearrangement links TRBV9 to TRBJ1-3; D is unresolved. Germline-derived CDR1 and CDR2 are SGDLS and YYNGEE. The ends were cut back, 3 bases at V and 4 bases at J, with 17 bases in the middle. The CDR3 totals 16 residues.

J is TRBJ2-1 and V is TRBV13; D is undetermined. Between the trimmed V and J ends, which lost 5 bases and 3 bases, there was a span of 5 bases. The CDR3 sequence is 12 residues long. Germline CDR1 PRHDT, CDR2 FYEKMQ (reference sequence). CDR3 sequence (DNA): TGTGCCAGCAGCCGGCTCTACAATGAGCAGTTCTTC. It codes for CASSRLYNEQFF.

The table lists this clone with a few counts. The V call is TRBV28, the J call TRBJ1-2; possible D gene TRBD1, 6 bases. Germline loops: CDR1 MDHEN, CDR2 SYDVKM. The V end was cut by 6 bases, the J end by 2 bases, with 19 bases between. This CDR3 is 16 amino acids long. The CDR3 is CASRVSTGPFNYGYTF. The CDR3 DNA reads as TGTGCCAGCAGGGTTTCCACAGGGCCCTTCAACTATGGCTACACCTTC.

This clone was found a few times. The gene calls are TRBV28 and TRBJ1-1, with D perhaps matching TRBD1 (6 bases). V lost 3 bases, J lost 7 bases, and 15 bases lay in between. From germline, CDR1 is MDHEN and CDR2 SYDVKM. This CDR3 spans 14 amino acids. CDR3 DNA: TGTGCCAGCAGTTTGCCACAGGGAAAGGGTGAAGCTTTCTTT. Its translation is CASSLPQGKGEAFF.

The V and J genes are TRBV27 and TRBJ1-6; D ambiguous. The ends were cut back, 8 bases at V and 7 bases at J, with 15 bases in the middle. The germline CDR1 and CDR2 sequences are MNHEY and SMNVEV (reference sequence). CDR3 size: 14 residues. The CDR3 is CASRRLAGNSPLHF. CDR3 sequence (DNA): TGTGCCAGCCGCCGACTCGCGGGAAATTCACCCCTCCACTTT.

This clone was seen ten or more times. The chain combines TRBV6-1 with TRBJ1-2; TRBD1 might be the D (5 bases). Trimming took 0 bases from V and 2 from J, leaving 16 bases between them. The CDR3 consists of 17 residues. CDR1 and CDR2 (germline): MNHNS, SASEGT. The CDR3 loop is CASSEAYFGGVNYGYTF. The CDR3 nucleotides read TGTGCCAGCAGTGAAGCATATTTCGGGGGAGTAAACTATGGCTACACCTTC.